The clone carrying this T cell receptor beta chain was seen just once. The data are from a study of OX40 agonist ivuxolimab in advanced cancers. Profiled with immunoSEQ multiplex PCR; TCRdb holds only in-frame clones, not every one. The sample contains some 48,000 clones, around 90% of which appear only once. Trimming removed 3 bases from V and 5 bases from J, with 17 bases in between. CDR1 MNHEY and CDR2 SMNVEV come from the germline V gene (reference sequence). The CDR3 consists of 16 residues. The sample in question was CD4+ or CD8+ T cells sorted from blood, obtained in a trial of the OX40 agonist ivuxolimab. The sequence was obtained from an adult with an advanced solid tumor such as melanoma, head and neck, liver or kidney cancer. V and J are TRBV27 and TRBJ2-1, with D maybe TRBD2 (5 bases). CDR3 DNA sequence: TGTGCCAGCAGTTTTTTCCACCTTGGAGGCAACAATGAGCAGTTCTTC. Translation: CASSFFHLGGNNEQFF.